This TCR beta chain was sequenced during a study of cytomegalovirus exposure and HLA in healthy donors. V dropped 3 bases and J dropped 3 bases, with 8 bases sitting between them. The CDR3 runs to 13 residues. The germline V gene encodes CDR1 LGHNA and CDR2 YNFKEQ. The PCR contained 60 Vbeta and 13 Jbeta primers. Sequencing used immunoSEQ multiplex PCR; TCRdb keeps in-frame clones, though not all of them. The sample comprises more than 55,000 clones, 74% of which are singletons, and approximately 12% rests with the top ten. The sample comprised PBMCs. This clonotype was sampled from a woman in her fifties or sixties in good health and CMV-seropositive. The gene calls are TRBV4-2 and TRBJ2-5; D is unclear. CDR3: CASSQSHKETQYF. The CDR3 bases are TGTGCCAGCAGCCAGTCACACAAAGAGACCCAGTACTTC.